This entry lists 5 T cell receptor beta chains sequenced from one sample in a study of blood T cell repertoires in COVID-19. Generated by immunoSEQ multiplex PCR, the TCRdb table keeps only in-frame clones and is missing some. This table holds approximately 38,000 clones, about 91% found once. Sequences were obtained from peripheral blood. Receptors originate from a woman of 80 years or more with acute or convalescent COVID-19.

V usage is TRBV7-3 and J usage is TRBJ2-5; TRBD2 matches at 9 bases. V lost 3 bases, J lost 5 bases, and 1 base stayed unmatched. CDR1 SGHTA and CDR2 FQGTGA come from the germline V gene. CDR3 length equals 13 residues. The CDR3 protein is CASSLGLAETQYF. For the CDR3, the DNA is TGTGCCAGCAGCTTGGGACTAGCTGAGACCCAGTACTTC.

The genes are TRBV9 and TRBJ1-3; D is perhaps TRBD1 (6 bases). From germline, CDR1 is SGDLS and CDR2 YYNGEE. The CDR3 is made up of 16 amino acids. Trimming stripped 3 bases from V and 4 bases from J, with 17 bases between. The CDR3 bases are TGTGCCAGCAGCGAGCTCTCTACAGGGACGGGAAACACCATATATTTT. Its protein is CASSELSTGTGNTIYF.

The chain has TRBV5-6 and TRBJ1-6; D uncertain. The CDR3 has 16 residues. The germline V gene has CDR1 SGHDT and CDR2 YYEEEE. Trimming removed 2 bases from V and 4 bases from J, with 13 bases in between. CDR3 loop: CASSLGFSGYNSPLHF. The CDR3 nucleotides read TGTGCCAGCAGCTTAGGGTTTTCGGGGTATAATTCACCCCTCCACTTT.

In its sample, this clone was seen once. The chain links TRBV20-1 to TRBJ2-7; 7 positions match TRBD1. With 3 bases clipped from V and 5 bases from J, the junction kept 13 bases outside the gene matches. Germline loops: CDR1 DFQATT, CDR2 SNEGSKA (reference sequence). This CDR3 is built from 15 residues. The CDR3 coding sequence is TGCAGTGCTAGTGATGACCCGGGACAGTGGAACGAGCAGTACTTC. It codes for CSASDDPGQWNEQYF.

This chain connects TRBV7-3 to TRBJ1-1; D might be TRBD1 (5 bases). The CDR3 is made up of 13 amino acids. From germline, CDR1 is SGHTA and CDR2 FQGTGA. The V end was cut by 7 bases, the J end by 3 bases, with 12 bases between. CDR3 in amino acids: CASKEGTYTEAFF. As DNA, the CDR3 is TGTGCCAGCAAGGAGGGGACTTACACTGAAGCTTTCTTT.